These 18 T cell receptor beta chains share one sample of origin, sequenced in a study of OX40 agonist ivuxolimab in advanced cancers. The table came from immunoSEQ multiplex PCR; TCRdb's copy has only in-frame clones and leaves some out. Here the sample spans fewer than 15,000 clones, 80% being singletons. The sequences come from CD4+ or CD8+ T cells sorted from blood, collected in a trial of the OX40 agonist ivuxolimab. These receptors originate from an adult with an advanced solid tumor such as melanoma, head and neck, liver or kidney cancer.

The chain recombines TRBV7-8 with TRBJ2-7, with TRBD2 as a possible D gene (5 bases). Per the germline V gene, CDR1 is SGHVS and CDR2 is FQNEAQ. Deletions cut 5 bases from V and 3 bases from J, with 17 bases between. This CDR3 contains 15 residues. CDR3 nucleotide sequence: TGTGCCAGCAGCCCATACGGAGGAATCGGCTACGAGCAGTACTTC. Amino acid sequence: CASSPYGGIGYEQYF.

The V gene is TRBV21-1, the J gene TRBJ1-1. TRBV21-1 is deemed a pseudogene. CDR3 length equals 14 residues. Written as DNA, the CDR3 is TGTGCCAGCAGCAAAGAGCTCTCGAACACTGAAGCTTTCTTT. This gives the protein CASSKELSNTEAFF.

The chain recombines TRBV2 with TRBJ2-2, with 15 bases fitting TRBD2. Unmatched junction bases numbered 15, after V lost 10 bases and J lost 6 bases. This CDR3 has 18 residues. Germline CDR1 SNHLY, CDR2 FYNNEI. CDR3 residues: CATEGLAGGLVAPGELFF. The CDR3 nucleotides read TGTGCCACCGAGGGACTAGCGGGAGGTCTTGTCGCGCCCGGGGAGCTGTTTTTT.

This chain links TRBV7-8 with TRBJ1-3, with D possibly matching TRBD1 (6 bases). Germline loops: CDR1 SGHVS, CDR2 FQNEAQ. CDR3 length: 18 amino acids. The V end lost 1 base, the J end lost 1 base, and 17 bases lay between the germline ends. The CDR3 DNA is TGTGCCAGCAGCTTAGGGGGGGCGGGGGCTCTTTCTGGAAACACCATATATTTT. It translates to CASSLGGAGALSGNTIYF. The full variable domain, in which reference TRBV7-8 and TRBJ1-3 provide the parts outside the CDR3, is GAGVSQSPRYKVAKRGQDVALRCDPISGHVSLFWYQQALGQGPEFLTYFQNEAQLDKSGLPSDRFFAERPEGSVSTLKIQRTQQEDSAVYLCASSLGGAGALSGNTIYFGEGSWLTVV.

The chain has TRBV28 and TRBJ1-1; possibly TRBD1 for D (5 bases). CDR3 length: 14 residues. With 6 bases removed from V and 0 bases from J, the gap between germline ends came to 11 bases. Germline V gene sequence: CDR1 MDHEN, CDR2 SYDVKM. CDR3 in amino acids: CASRPTVMNTEAFF. DNA of the CDR3: TGTGCCAGCAGACCGACAGTAATGAACACTGAAGCTTTCTTT. The entire variable domain, with the rest obtained from reference TRBV28 and TRBJ1-1, is as follows: DVKVTQSSRYLVKRTGEKVFLECVQDMDHENMFWYRQDPGLGLRLIYFSYDVKMKEKGDIPEGYSVSREKKERFSLILESASTNQTSMYLCASRPTVMNTEAFFGQGTRLTVV.

This clone was seen just once. J is TRBJ1-5 and V is TRBV28; 11 bases are shared with TRBD1. CDR1 MDHEN and CDR2 SYDVKM come from the germline V gene. Trimming at V came to 4 bases and at J to 5 bases, leaving 4 bases not matched to a gene. The length of the CDR3 is 15 residues. The CDR3, as DNA: TGTGCCAGCAGTTGGGGACAGGGGGAGGATCAGCCCCAGCATTTT. This sequence encodes CASSWGQGEDQPQHF.

The rearrangement uses TRBV15 and TRBJ2-1; 10 bases agree with TRBD2. The CDR3 is made up of 16 amino acids. CDR1 and CDR2 from the germline V gene are LNHNV and YYDKDF (reference sequence). After removal of 0 bases from V and 9 bases from J, the junction contained 8 bases not matched to a gene. CDR3 protein: CATSRDWSGGAGEQFF. In DNA, the CDR3 is TGTGCCACCAGCAGAGATTGGAGCGGGGGGGCTGGTGAGCAGTTCTTC.

The chain is built from TRBV28 and TRBJ2-4, with 9 bases fitting TRBD2. This CDR3 contains 14 residues. Trimming removed 8 bases from V and 7 bases from J; junction bases left unmatched: 9. Germline lookup yields CDR1 MDHEN and CDR2 SYDVKM. The CDR3 bases are TGTGCCAGCGGACTAGCGCTAGCCGGGAACATTCAGTACTTC. Protein: CASGLALAGNIQYF.

The V gene is TRBV7-9, the J gene TRBJ2-3; TRBD2 matches at 9 bases. The CDR3 has 16 residues. Trimming took 5 bases from V and 5 from J; bases not matched to a gene: 11. Germline CDR1 and CDR2: SEHNR and FQNEAQ (reference sequence). The CDR3 is CASSPLGREGLDTQYF. DNA for the CDR3: TGTGCCAGCAGCCCTTTAGGGCGGGAGGGGCTAGATACGCAGTATTTT.

The V call is TRBV5-1, the J call TRBJ1-1, with D hard to call. This CDR3 region has 12 residues. From germline, CDR1 is SGHRS and CDR2 YFSETQ. V was shortened by 3 bases and J by 8 bases, with 11 bases between the two germline ends. CDR3: CASSSGRTEAFF. The CDR3 bases are TGCGCCAGCAGCTCTGGACGGACCGAAGCTTTCTTT.

The chain has TRBV7-6 and TRBJ2-7; a weak D match, TRBD2 (6 bases). Per germline, CDR1 SGHVS and CDR2 FNYEAQ. This CDR3 spans 17 amino acids. The V gene lost 5 bases and the J gene lost 7 bases, with 27 bases spanning the gap. The CDR3 here is CASSPGSGTELRGEQYF. The CDR3 coding sequence is TGTGCCAGCAGCCCCGGGTCCGGGACCGAGCTTCGGGGGGAGCAGTACTTC.

The genes are TRBV6-1 and TRBJ1-2; no reliable D call. V gave up 6 bases and J gave up 4 bases, with 12 bases separating them. Germline CDR1 reads MNHNS; CDR2 reads SASEGT. The CDR3 is 13 amino acids. As DNA, the CDR3 is TGTGCCAGCAGCCTGGAGCCGATCTATGGCTACACCTTC. Its protein is CASSLEPIYGYTF.

This sequence joins TRBV20-1 and TRBJ1-1, with D perhaps matching TRBD1 (5 bases). The CDR3 length is 11 residues. Trimming took off 6 bases at V and 6 bases at J, with 11 bases between the two ends. Germline V gives CDR1 DFQATT, CDR2 SNEGSKA (reference sequence). CDR3 sequence (DNA): TGCAGTGCGGGGGGGTACGCTGAAGCTTTCTTT. Protein sequence: CSAGGYAEAFF.

V usage is TRBV7-8 and J usage is TRBJ2-3; the D is unclear. Germline V gene lookup returns CDR1 SGHVS and CDR2 FQNEAQ. V gave up 3 bases and J gave up 2 bases, with 21 bases separating them. The CDR3 is 18 amino acids. In nucleotides, the CDR3 is TGTGCCAGCAGCTTTGCGTTGAGCTCTGGCCCCCACACAGATACGCAGTATTTT. Translation gives CASSFALSSGPHTDTQYF.

The chain carries TRBV10-3 and TRBJ2-6; D gene uncertain. The CDR3 consists of 17 residues. Trimming removed 5 bases at V and 1 base at J, with 15 bases between. The germline V gene has CDR1 ENHRY and CDR2 SYGVKD. In nucleotides, the CDR3 is TGTGCCATCAGTAGAATTCTGGAGCTTTCTGGGGCCAACGTCCTGACTTTC. It translates to CAISRILELSGANVLTF.

The chain links TRBV19 to TRBJ1-1, with a tentative D call TRBD1 (6 bases). Germline V gene data show CDR1 as LNHDA and CDR2 as SQIVND (reference sequence). V dropped 11 bases and J dropped 4 bases, with 17 bases sitting between them. The CDR3 has 13 amino acids. This CDR3 is CASGEGGGTEAFF. The CDR3 region has the DNA TGTGCCTCCGGAGAGGGGGGAGGCACTGAAGCTTTCTTT.

The V call is TRBV7-8, the J call TRBJ1-2, with 8 bases fitting TRBD1. CDR3 length: 18 residues. The trim removed 3 bases at V and 2 bases at J, leaving 14 bases unmatched. The germline V gene encodes CDR1 SGHVS and CDR2 FQNEAQ. The chain's CDR3 is CASSFGAGQGDGNYGYTF. Here the CDR3 DNA reads TGTGCCAGCAGCTTTGGGGCAGGACAGGGAGATGGGAACTATGGCTACACCTTC.

The V call is TRBV5-5, the J call TRBJ1-1; perhaps TRBD1 as D (6 bases). This CDR3 has 14 amino acids. The V gene's germline CDR1 is SGHKS and CDR2 YYEKEE (reference sequence). Trimming shortened V by 0 bases and J by 4 bases, and 10 bases separated the two germline ends. Here the CDR3 reads CASSLGQAATEAFF. In nucleotides, the CDR3 is TGTGCCAGCAGCTTGGGACAGGCGGCCACTGAAGCTTTCTTT.